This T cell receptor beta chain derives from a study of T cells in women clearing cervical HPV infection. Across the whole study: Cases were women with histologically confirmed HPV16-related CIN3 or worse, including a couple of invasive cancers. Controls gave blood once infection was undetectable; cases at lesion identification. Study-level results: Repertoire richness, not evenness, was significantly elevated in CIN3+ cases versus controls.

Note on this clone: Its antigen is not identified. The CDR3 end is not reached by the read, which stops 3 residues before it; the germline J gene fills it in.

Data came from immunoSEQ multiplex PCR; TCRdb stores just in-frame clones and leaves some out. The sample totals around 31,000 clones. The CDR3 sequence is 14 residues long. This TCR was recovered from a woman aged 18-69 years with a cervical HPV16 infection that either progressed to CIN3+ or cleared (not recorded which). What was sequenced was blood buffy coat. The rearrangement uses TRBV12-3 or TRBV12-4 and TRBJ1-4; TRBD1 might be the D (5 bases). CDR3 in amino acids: CASTKGTGANVLFF. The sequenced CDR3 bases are TGTGCCAGCACCAAGGGTACTGGGGCCAACGTA.